This TCR beta chain was profiled in a study of T cells in narcolepsy. The wider study: Healthy controls were enrolled alongside patients with narcolepsy type 1 or type 2. General observations from the study: HCRT-specific and TRIB2-specific autoreactive clonotypes appeared among same-patient CSF and blood CD4+ clonotypes.

Method: immunoSEQ multiplex PCR; TCRdb's copy keeps in-frame clones and lacks some. Of 30,000 to 45,000 clones in the sample, about nine tenths were seen once. With regard to this clone: Antigen: not known.

This CDR3 is 15 amino acids long. Germline V gives CDR1 SEHNR, CDR2 FQNEAQ (reference sequence). The V segment lost 3 bases and the J segment 5 bases; nucleotides outside the gene matches: 4. The chain combines TRBV7-9 with TRBJ2-1, with 10 nucleotides matching TRBD2. This TCR came from a human donor with narcolepsy. Input material: CD45RA- memory CD4+ T cells from PBMCs. The CDR3 region is CASSFSGGTHNEQFF. DNA of the CDR3: TGTGCCAGCAGCTTTAGCGGGGGGACCCACAATGAGCAGTTCTTC. Supplemented by reference TRBV7-9 and TRBJ2-1, the full variable domain reads DTGVSQNPRHKITKRGQNVTFRCDPISEHNRLYWYRQTLGQGPEFLTYFQNEAQLEKSRLLSDRFSAERPKGSFSTLEIQRTEQGDSAMYLCASSFSGGTHNEQFFGPGTRLTVL.